The present T cell receptor beta chain was sequenced within a study of blood T cell repertoires in COVID-19. In the original processing: Estimates of nucleated cell counts were drawn from the amplification of reference gene primers. Clones were sequenced by immunoSEQ multiplex PCR, and TCRdb holds only the in-frame ones, with some missing. Clonal size and the V and J genes are those of that table, whereas D and trimming came from the DNA. The data show roughly 51,000 clones, with 91% seen just once and around 7% held by the top ten. The germline V and J ends were trimmed by 7 bases and 4 bases, with 10 bases remaining between them. This CDR3 is 13 amino acids long. The germline V gene encodes CDR1 SNHLY and CDR2 FYNNEI.

The chain couples TRBV2 to TRBJ1-4; no firm D call. Sequenced sample: peripheral blood. The sequence was obtained from a woman aged 55-69 years with active or convalescent COVID-19. CDR3 sequence reads: CASTGTYNEKLFF. In DNA form, the CDR3 reads TGTGCCAGCACTGGTACCTATAATGAAAAACTGTTTTTT.